What follows are 18 T cell receptor beta chains derived from one specimen sequenced in a study of cytomegalovirus exposure and HLA in healthy donors. PCR amplification relied on 60 Vbeta primers (plus 13 Jbeta primers). Produced via immunoSEQ multiplex PCR; TCRdb's table is partial and in-frame only. The profile covers roughly 160,000 clones, with around three quarters appearing a single time and about 2% taken by the ten largest. The sequencing input was PBMCs. The receptors derive from a man aged 40-50 years in good health and CMV-seronegative.

This clone showed up just a few times. The chain has TRBV29-1 and TRBJ2-5, with 7 bases aligning to TRBD2. CDR1 is SQVTM and CDR2 is ANQGSEA in the germline V gene. There are 14 residues in the CDR3. V was pared by 2 bases and J by 5 bases, with 8 bases of the junction left unmatched. The CDR3 is CSVEPAGLRETQYF. CDR3 DNA sequence: TGCAGCGTTGAACCAGCGGGACTTCGGGAGACCCAGTACTTC.

This rearrangement joins TRBV30 to TRBJ2-5; 9 nucleotides agree with TRBD1. The J call is doubtful: the DNA matches TRBJ2-7 better. Germline V gene sequence: CDR1 GTSNPN, CDR2 SVGIG (reference sequence). The CDR3 runs 13 residues. CDR3 sequence: CAWGQGSTYEQYF. The CDR3 nucleotides are TGTGCCTGGGGACAGGGGTCCACCTACGAGCAGTACTTC.

Points on this clone: Germline and junction disagree at one end, which may indicate a read error. The chain combines TRBV2 with TRBJ2-3; 8 bases map to TRBD2. The CDR3 totals 15 residues. The germline V gene has CDR1 SNHLY and CDR2 FYNNEI. CDR3 sequence (DNA): TGTGCCAGCAGCGAAGGACTAGCACAAACAGATACGCAGTATTTT. This encodes CASSEGLAQTDTQYF.

This clone was counted a few times. The rearrangement links TRBV5-1 to TRBJ2-3; maybe TRBD2 (5 bases). The germline gives CDR1 SGHRS, CDR2 YFSETQ. Trimming cost V 3 bases and J 0 bases, with 8 bases left between them. This CDR3 has 14 amino acids. The CDR3: CASSWTESTDTQYF. CDR3 in DNA: TGCGCCAGCAGCTGGACTGAGAGCACAGATACGCAGTATTTT.

This rearrangement joins TRBV19 to TRBJ2-7; 10 bases are shared with TRBD1. The V and J ends lost 6 bases and 2 bases, in that order; junction bases with no gene match: 10. From germline, CDR1 is LNHDA and CDR2 SQIVND (reference sequence). This CDR3 has 16 residues. The DNA of the CDR3 is TGTGCCAGTAGCACCGGGACAGGGGCCCGGACCTACGAGCAGTACTTC. Translation gives CASSTGTGARTYEQYF.

The chain joins TRBV30 to TRBJ2-1; the D is unclear. Germline CDR1 reads GTSNPN; CDR2 reads SVGIG (reference sequence). The CDR3 is 12 amino acids. The V end lost 2 bases, the J end lost 9 bases, and 11 bases lay between the germline ends. The CDR3 sequence is CAWSLVRGEQFF. In nucleotides, the CDR3 is TGTGCCTGGAGTTTAGTACGCGGTGAGCAGTTCTTC. Full variable domain (outside the CDR3, taken from reference TRBV30 and TRBJ2-1): SQTIHQWPATLVQPVGSPLSLECTVEGTSNPNLYWYRQAAGRGLQLLFYSVGIGQISSEVPQNLSASRPQDRQFILSSKKLLLSDSGFYLCAWSLVRGEQFFGPGTRLTVL.

The chain combines TRBV14 with TRBJ1-2; D might be TRBD1 (5 bases). This CDR3 spans 15 amino acids. Looked up from germline, CDR1 is SGHDN and CDR2 is FVKESK. Trimming pared 2 bases from V and 2 bases from J, leaving 12 bases between. CDR3 DNA sequence: TGTGCCAGCAGCCAAATCCCCGGGGGGAACTATGGCTACACCTTC. The encoded protein is CASSQIPGGNYGYTF.

As DNA, the CDR3 is TGTGCCAGCAGCCCTACCCCACTAGCGGGGTGGAATGAGCAGTTCTTC. This gives the protein CASSPTPLAGWNEQFF. The chain links TRBV4-2 to TRBJ2-1, with 10 positions matching TRBD2. V shed 4 bases and J 7 bases; nucleotides not matched to a gene: 10. The CDR3 runs to 16 residues. CDR1 is LGHNA and CDR2 is YNFKEQ in the germline V gene.

The gene calls are TRBV19 and TRBJ2-1; 9 bases are a match to TRBD2. The germline V gene has CDR1 LNHDA and CDR2 SQIVND (reference sequence). The CDR3 sequence is 16 residues long. Germline trimming cut 7 bases from V and 7 bases from J; bases unmatched to any gene: 14. In DNA form, the CDR3 reads TGTGCCAGTACCTCCGACCCCGGGACTAGCACTAATGAGCAGTTCTTC. Residues: CASTSDPGTSTNEQFF.

The J gene is TRBJ1-2, the V gene TRBV7-8, with a possible D match to TRBD1 (6 bases). Trimming cost V 4 bases and J 0 bases, with 12 bases left between them. The CDR3 runs to 15 residues. The germline CDR1 and CDR2 sequences are SGHVS and FQNEAQ. CDR3 DNA sequence: TGTGCCAGCAGCTCCCTAACAGGGTCTAACTATGGCTACACCTTC. Translation gives CASSSLTGSNYGYTF. The full variable domain, in which reference TRBV7-8 and TRBJ1-2 provide the parts outside the CDR3, is GAGVSQSPRYKVAKRGQDVALRCDPISGHVSLFWYQQALGQGPEFLTYFQNEAQLDKSGLPSDRFFAERPEGSVSTLKIQRTQQEDSAVYLCASSSLTGSNYGYTFGSGTRLTVV.

The chain has TRBV6-5 and TRBJ1-6, with D possibly being TRBD1 (5 bases). CDR1 is MNHEY and CDR2 is SVGAGI in the germline V gene. The CDR3 spans 15 residues. Trimming took 1 base from V and 6 from J, leaving 10 bases between them. The CDR3 sequence is CASSYLGPSNSPLHF. CDR3 coding DNA: TGTGCCAGCAGTTACTTGGGGCCAAGTAATTCACCCCTCCACTTT.

This clone has just one count. The V gene is TRBV6-5, the J gene TRBJ1-3, with 9 bases matching TRBD1. The V gene's germline CDR1 is MNHEY and CDR2 SVGAGI. V lost 4 bases, J lost 9 bases, and 7 bases stayed unmatched. This CDR3 spans 14 amino acids. In DNA form, the CDR3 reads TGTGCCAGCAGTTCACAGGGGGCAAGTAGCACCATATATTTT. Its translation: CASSSQGASSTIYF.

The chain employs TRBV6-5 and TRBJ2-7; D might be TRBD2 (7 bases). V was cut by 2 bases and J by 5 bases, with 16 bases left in between. The germline V gene encodes CDR1 MNHEY and CDR2 SVGAGI. The CDR3 contains 15 residues. CDR3 protein: CASSYGLGGGHEQYF. CDR3 coding DNA: TGTGCCAGCAGTTACGGGCTGGGGGGGGGCCACGAGCAGTACTTC.

This chain joins TRBV5-8 and TRBJ2-5; D might be TRBD2 (7 bases). Germline V gene sequence: CDR1 SGHTS, CDR2 YDEGEE. CDR3 length: 17 amino acids. Trimming removed 5 bases from V and 5 bases from J, with 25 bases in between. The CDR3 nucleotides are TGTGCCAGCAGTTCCTCAACTTCGAGGGGGGGCAGGGAGACCCAGTACTTC. This codes for CASSSSTSRGGRETQYF.

V gene TRBV6-6 combines with J gene TRBJ2-1; D may be TRBD2 (5 bases). V lost 2 bases and J 7 bases, leaving 12 bases between the germline ends. The germline gives CDR1 MNHNY, CDR2 SVGAGI (reference sequence). This CDR3 comprises 14 residues. The CDR3 spells CASSYEGTGNEQFF. The CDR3 nucleotides read TGTGCCAGCAGTTACGAGGGAACGGGGAATGAGCAGTTCTTC.

The V and J genes are TRBV27 and TRBJ1-1, with 12 bases identical to TRBD1. The germline V gene encodes CDR1 MNHEY and CDR2 SMNVEV (reference sequence). The CDR3 is 16 residues long. V dropped 5 bases and J dropped 4; count of bases not matched to a gene: 8. The CDR3 DNA sequence: TGTGCCAGCAGTGGGACAGGGGGCGTCTATCTCACTGAAGCTTTCTTT. It yields the protein CASSGTGGVYLTEAFF.

J is TRBJ2-5 and V is TRBV7-8; 10 bases align to TRBD2. The length of the CDR3 is 15 residues. Germline trimming cut 5 bases from V and 2 bases from J; bases unmatched to any gene: 5. Germline CDR1 and CDR2: SGHVS and FQNEAQ. The CDR3 nucleotides read TGTGCCAGCAGCCTGTGGACTAGCGGACAAGAGACCCAGTACTTC. Translation: CASSLWTSGQETQYF.

The chain links TRBV2 to TRBJ1-5, with a possible D match to TRBD1 (5 bases). The CDR3 runs 14 residues. Germline CDR1 is SNHLY and CDR2 is FYNNEI. Trimming cost V 7 bases and J 4 bases, with 14 bases left between them. For the CDR3, the DNA is TGTGCCAGCAACCTTCTACAGGAGAATCAGCCCCAGCATTTT. Its protein is CASNLLQENQPQHF. The variable domain in full, completed from reference TRBV2 and TRBJ1-5, reads EPEVTQTPSHQVTQMGQEVILRCVPISNHLYFYWYRQILGQKVEFLVSFYNNEISEKSEIFDDQFSVERPDGSNFTLKIRSTKLEDSAMYFCASNLLQENQPQHFGDGTRLSIL.